The 8 T cell receptor beta chains given below trace back to one sample, sequenced in a study of shared clonotypes between healthy human individuals. Clones were read by immunoSEQ multiplex PCR, and TCRdb kept only the in-frame ones, dropping some. The repertoire holds approximately 980,000 clones, with approximately 80% as singletons. Sequenced input: memory CD4+ T cells sorted from blood. Subset reported: CD45RA-negative fraction. These TCRs come from a young man in good health.

The gene calls are TRBV28 and TRBJ1-3; 9 nucleotides line up with TRBD1. The junction had 3 bases not matched to a gene; V was cut back by 6 bases and J by 3 bases. Germline-derived CDR1 and CDR2 are MDHEN and SYDVKM. The CDR3 runs to 14 residues. In DNA form, the CDR3 reads TGTGCCAGCAGCAACAGGGGGCTTGGAAACACCATATATTTT. Amino acids: CASSNRGLGNTIYF.

This clone was picked up one time. In the same sample, other DNA sequences code for this CDR3. The chain uses TRBV6-5 and TRBJ1-1; D not certain. The CDR3 spans 14 residues. Between the trimmed V and J ends, which lost 6 bases and 1 base, there was a span of 12 bases. The germline V gene has CDR1 MNHEY and CDR2 SVGAGI. The CDR3 DNA reads TGTGCCAGCAGCTACCGGCAAACGAACACTGAAGCTTTCTTT. Translating it yields CASSYRQTNTEAFF.

This chain uses TRBV29-1 with TRBJ2-1; TRBD2 matches 9 bases. CDR3 length: 13 residues. The V and J ends lost 7 bases and 4 bases, in that order; junction bases with no gene match: 5. Germline values: CDR1 SQVTM, CDR2 ANQGSEA. The CDR3 spells CSAKTSGYNEQFF. For the CDR3, the DNA is TGCAGCGCCAAAACTAGCGGGTACAATGAGCAGTTCTTC.

This clone appeared a few times. The chain recombines TRBV11-2 with TRBJ2-7; possible D gene TRBD2, 6 bases. V was cut by 1 base and J by 4 bases, with 14 bases left in between. The CDR3 contains 15 residues. Germline values: CDR1 SGHAT, CDR2 FQNNGV. The CDR3 loop reads CASSLGAQGLYEQYF. The CDR3 DNA follows: TGTGCCAGCAGCTTAGGAGCGCAGGGACTTTACGAGCAGTACTTC.

J is TRBJ2-7 and V is TRBV2; possible D gene TRBD2, 5 bases. Germline values: CDR1 SNHLY, CDR2 FYNNEI. V shed 2 bases and J shed 4 bases, with 18 bases lying between them. This CDR3 has 16 residues. The CDR3 coding sequence is TGTGCCAGCAGTGAACTAATGAGGGCATTCGGGTACGAGCAGTACTTC. Its translation: CASSELMRAFGYEQYF.

The J gene is TRBJ1-3, the V gene TRBV5-1; D gene unclear. The CDR3 is 15 amino acids. CDR1 and CDR2 (germline): SGHRS, YFSETQ. The V gene lost 3 bases and the J gene lost 4 bases, with 14 bases spanning the gap. CDR3 nucleotides: TGCGCCAGCAGCTCATCCGGGAACGAAGGAAACACCATATATTTT. Residues: CASSSSGNEGNTIYF.

This clone was detected only a few times. The V call is TRBV4-2, the J call TRBJ2-2, with D possibly TRBD1 on 6 matching bases. Trimming removed 0 bases at V and 6 bases at J, with 14 bases between. Germline V gives CDR1 LGHNA, CDR2 YNFKEQ. This CDR3 contains 16 residues. The CDR3 bases are TGTGCCAGCAGCCAAGAAGGGGGTCCTCGGGCCGGGGAGCTGTTTTTT. It specifies CASSQEGGPRAGELFF.

The rearrangement links TRBV4-3 to TRBJ1-2; no definite D call. Trimming removed 5 bases at V and 7 bases at J, with 14 bases between. CDR3 length: 13 amino acids. The germline V gene encodes CDR1 LGHNA and CDR2 YSLEER. In nucleotides, the CDR3 is TGCGCCAGCAGCTTACCCAAAGACGGTGGCTACACCTTC. Protein product: CASSLPKDGGYTF.